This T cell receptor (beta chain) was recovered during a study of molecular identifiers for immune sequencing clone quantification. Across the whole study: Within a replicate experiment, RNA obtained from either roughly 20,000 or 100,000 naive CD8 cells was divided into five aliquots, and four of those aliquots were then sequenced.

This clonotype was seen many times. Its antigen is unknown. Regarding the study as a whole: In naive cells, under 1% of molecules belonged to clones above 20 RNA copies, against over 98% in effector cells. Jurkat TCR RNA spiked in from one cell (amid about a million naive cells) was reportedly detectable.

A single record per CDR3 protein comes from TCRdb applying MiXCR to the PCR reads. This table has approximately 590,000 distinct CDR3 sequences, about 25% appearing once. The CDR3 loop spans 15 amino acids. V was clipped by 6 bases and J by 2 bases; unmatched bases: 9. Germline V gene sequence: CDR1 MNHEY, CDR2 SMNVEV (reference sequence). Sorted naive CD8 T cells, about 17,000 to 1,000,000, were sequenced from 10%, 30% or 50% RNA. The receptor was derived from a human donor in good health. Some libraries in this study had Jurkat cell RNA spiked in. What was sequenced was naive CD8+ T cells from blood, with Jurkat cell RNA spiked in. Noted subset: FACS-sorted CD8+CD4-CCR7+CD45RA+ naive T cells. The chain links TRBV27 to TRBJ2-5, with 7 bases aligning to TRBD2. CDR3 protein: CASRPLLAAQETQYF. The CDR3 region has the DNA TGTGCCAGCAGACCCCTCCTAGCGGCACAAGAGACCCAGTACTTC.